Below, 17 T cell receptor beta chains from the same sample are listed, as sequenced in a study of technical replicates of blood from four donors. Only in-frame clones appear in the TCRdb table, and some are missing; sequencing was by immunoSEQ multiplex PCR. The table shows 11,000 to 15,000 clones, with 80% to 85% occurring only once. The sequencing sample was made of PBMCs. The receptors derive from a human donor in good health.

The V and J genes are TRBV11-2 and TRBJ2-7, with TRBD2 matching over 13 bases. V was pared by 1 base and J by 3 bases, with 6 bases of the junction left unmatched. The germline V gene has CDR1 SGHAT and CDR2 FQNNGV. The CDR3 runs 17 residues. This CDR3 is CASSLGTSGRGSYEQYF. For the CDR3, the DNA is TGTGCCAGCAGCTTAGGGACTAGCGGGAGAGGGAGCTACGAGCAGTACTTC. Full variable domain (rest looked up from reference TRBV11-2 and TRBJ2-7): EAGVAQSPRYKIIEKRQSVAFWCNPISGHATLYWYQQILGQGPKLLIQFQNNGVVDDSQLPKDRFSAERLKGVDSTLKIQPAKLEDSAVYLCASSLGTSGRGSYEQYFGPGTRLTVT.

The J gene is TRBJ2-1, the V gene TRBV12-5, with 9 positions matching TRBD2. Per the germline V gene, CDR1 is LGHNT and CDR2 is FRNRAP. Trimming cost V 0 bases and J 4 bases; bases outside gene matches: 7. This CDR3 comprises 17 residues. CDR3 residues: CASGLVLGTSRYNEQFF. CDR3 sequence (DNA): TGTGCTAGTGGTTTGGTGCTCGGGACTAGCAGATACAATGAGCAGTTCTTC.

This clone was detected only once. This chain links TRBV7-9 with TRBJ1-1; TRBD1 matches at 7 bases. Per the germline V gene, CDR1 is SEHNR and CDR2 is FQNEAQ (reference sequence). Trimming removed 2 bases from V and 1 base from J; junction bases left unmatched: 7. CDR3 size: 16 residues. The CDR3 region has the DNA TGTGCCAGCAGCTTAAGGAGGGGGCGGTGGAACACTGAAGCTTTCTTT. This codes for CASSLRRGRWNTEAFF.

CDR3 DNA: TGCGCCAGCAGCTTGGTTGCAGGGTTGCAGAGGGAGACCCAGTACTTC. The encoded protein is CASSLVAGLQRETQYF. This chain links TRBV5-1 with TRBJ2-5, with D perhaps matching TRBD1 (5 bases). The CDR3 is 16 residues long. CDR1 and CDR2 (germline): SGHRS, YFSETQ. V was trimmed by 0 bases and J by 5 bases, leaving 17 bases between them.

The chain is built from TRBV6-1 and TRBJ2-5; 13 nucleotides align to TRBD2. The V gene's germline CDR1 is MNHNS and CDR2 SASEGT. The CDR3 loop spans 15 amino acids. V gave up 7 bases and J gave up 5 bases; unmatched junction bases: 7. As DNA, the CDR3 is TGTGCCAGCACCACCGGACTAGCGGGAGCTGAGACCCAGTACTTC. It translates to CASTTGLAGAETQYF.

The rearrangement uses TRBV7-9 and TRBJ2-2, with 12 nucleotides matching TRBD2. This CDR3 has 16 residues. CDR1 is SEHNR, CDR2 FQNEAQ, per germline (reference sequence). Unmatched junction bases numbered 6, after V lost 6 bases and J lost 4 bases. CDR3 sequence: CASSTSGRRSTGELFF. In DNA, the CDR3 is TGTGCCAGCAGTACTAGCGGGAGGAGGAGCACCGGGGAGCTGTTTTTT.

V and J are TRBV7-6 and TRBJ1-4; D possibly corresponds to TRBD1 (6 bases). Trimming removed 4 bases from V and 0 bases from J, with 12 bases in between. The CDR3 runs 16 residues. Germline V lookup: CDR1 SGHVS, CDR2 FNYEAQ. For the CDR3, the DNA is TGTGCCAGCAGCTCCGGGGGGCGTACAACTAATGAAAAACTGTTTTTT. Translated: CASSSGGRTTNEKLFF.

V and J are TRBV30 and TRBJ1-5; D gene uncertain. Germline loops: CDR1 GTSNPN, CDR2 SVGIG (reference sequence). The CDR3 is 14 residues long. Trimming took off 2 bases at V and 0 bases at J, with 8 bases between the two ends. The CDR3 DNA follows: TGTGCCTGGAGTAGAACAGTTAGCAATCAGCCCCAGCATTTT. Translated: CAWSRTVSNQPQHF.

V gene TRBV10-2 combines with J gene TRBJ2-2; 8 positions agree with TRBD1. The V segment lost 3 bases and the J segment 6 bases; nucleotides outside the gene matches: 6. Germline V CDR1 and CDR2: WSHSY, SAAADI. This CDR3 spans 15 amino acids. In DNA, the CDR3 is TGCGCCAGCAGTGACAGGGGGCGTTCTTCCGGGGAGCTGTTTTTT. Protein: CASSDRGRSSGELFF.

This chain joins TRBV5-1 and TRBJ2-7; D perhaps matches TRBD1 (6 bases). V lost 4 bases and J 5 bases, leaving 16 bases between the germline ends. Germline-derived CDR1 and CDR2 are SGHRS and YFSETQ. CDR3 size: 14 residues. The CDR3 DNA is TGCGCCAGCAGCCGGGACACCCCCGGGGACGAGCAGTACTTC. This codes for CASSRDTPGDEQYF.

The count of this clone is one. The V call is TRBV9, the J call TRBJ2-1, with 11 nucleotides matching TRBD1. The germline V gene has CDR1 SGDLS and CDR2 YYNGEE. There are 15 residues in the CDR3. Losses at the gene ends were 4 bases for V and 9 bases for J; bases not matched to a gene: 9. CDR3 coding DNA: TGTGCCAGCAGCTTCGGGACAGGGGGGATGCGTGAGCAGTTCTTC. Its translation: CASSFGTGGMREQFF.

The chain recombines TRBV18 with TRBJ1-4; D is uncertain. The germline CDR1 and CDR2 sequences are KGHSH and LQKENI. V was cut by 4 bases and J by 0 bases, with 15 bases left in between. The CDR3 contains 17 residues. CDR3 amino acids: CASSQFAAASTNEKLFF. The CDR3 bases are TGTGCCAGCTCACAGTTTGCGGCAGCTTCAACTAATGAAAAACTGTTTTTT.

CDR3 loop: CASSLRGGWGSYEQYF. Written as DNA, the CDR3 is TGTGCCAGCAGCCTAAGAGGAGGGTGGGGATCCTACGAGCAGTACTTC. This sequence joins TRBV9 and TRBJ2-7; D may be TRBD2 (6 bases). The CDR3 runs to 16 residues. With 4 bases removed from V and 1 base from J, the gap between germline ends came to 18 bases. Looked up from germline, CDR1 is SGDLS and CDR2 is YYNGEE.

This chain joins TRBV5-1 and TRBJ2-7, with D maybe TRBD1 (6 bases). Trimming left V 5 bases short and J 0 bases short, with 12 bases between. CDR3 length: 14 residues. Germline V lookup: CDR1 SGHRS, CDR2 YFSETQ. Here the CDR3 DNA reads TGCGCCAGCAGAACTCAGGGGAGCTCCTACGAGCAGTACTTC. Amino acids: CASRTQGSSYEQYF.

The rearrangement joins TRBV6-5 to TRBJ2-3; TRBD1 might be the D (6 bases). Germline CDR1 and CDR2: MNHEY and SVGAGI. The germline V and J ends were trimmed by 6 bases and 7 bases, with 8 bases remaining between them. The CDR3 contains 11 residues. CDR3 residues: CASRQGNTQYF. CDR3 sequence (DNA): TGTGCCAGCAGGCAGGGGAATACGCAGTATTTT.

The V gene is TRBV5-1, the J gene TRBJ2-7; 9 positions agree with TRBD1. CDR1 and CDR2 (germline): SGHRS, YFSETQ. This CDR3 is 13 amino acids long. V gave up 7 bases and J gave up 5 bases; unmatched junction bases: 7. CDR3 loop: CASGRDRVDEQYF. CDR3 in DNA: TGCGCCAGCGGACGGGACAGGGTGGACGAGCAGTACTTC.

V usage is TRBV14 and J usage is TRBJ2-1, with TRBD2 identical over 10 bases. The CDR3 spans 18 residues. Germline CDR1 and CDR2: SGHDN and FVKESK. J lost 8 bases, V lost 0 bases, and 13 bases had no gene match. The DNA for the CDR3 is TGTGCCAGCAGCCAAGATGGGGGAAGCGGGAGGGGTATATATGAGCAGTTCTTC. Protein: CASSQDGGSGRGIYEQFF.